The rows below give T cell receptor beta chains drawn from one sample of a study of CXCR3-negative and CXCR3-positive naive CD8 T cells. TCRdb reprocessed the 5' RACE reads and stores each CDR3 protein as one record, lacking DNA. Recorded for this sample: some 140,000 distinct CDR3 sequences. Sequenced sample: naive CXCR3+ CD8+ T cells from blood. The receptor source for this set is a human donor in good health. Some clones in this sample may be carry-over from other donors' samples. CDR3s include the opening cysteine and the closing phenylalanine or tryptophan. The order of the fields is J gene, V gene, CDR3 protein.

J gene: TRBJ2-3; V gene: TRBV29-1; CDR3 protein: CSVEYGSGSIDTQYF
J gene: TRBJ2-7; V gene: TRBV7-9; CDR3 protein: CASSPRDRGRDEQYF
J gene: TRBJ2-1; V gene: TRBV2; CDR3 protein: CASSDSTSSYNEQFF
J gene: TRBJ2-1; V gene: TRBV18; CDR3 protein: CASSPSSGSSYNEQFF
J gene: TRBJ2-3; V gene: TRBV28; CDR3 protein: CATLTGQSTDTQYF
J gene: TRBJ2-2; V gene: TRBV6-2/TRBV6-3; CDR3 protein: CASSFPPWGNTGELFF
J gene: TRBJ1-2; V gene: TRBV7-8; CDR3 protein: CASSLGELGTGFLYGYTF
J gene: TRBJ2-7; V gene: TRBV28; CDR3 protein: CASSSYRGSYEQYF
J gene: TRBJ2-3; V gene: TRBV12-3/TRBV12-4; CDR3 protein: CASSLTIRTYVGGRATDTQYF
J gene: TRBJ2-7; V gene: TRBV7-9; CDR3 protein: CASSHPGGPYEQYF
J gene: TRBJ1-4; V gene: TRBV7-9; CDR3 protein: CASSPARDRGQDNEKLFF
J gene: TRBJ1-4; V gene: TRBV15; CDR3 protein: CATSRRQGNEKLFF
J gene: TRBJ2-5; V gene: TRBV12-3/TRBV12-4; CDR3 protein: CASSPTSGGMGRDGETQYF
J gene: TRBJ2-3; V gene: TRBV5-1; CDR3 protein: CASSPRVPSGGDTQYF